Shown below are 32 T cell receptor beta chains from a single sample sequenced in a study of beta chain features in type 1 diabetes. Study observations and caveats: Significant though moderate, a shortening of TCRB CDR3s appeared in all four CD4+ subsets of Type 1 diabetes patients.

Expressed TCRB transcripts were sequenced because the isolated RNA had all been reverse transcribed beforehand. Profiling relied on immunoSEQ multiplex PCR, and the TCRdb table lists in-frame clones only, not all of them. The sample carries approximately 120,000 clones, 15% to 20% recorded once. The antigens for these receptors are not known. Sequenced sample: central memory CD4+ T cells from blood. Receptor source: a man aged 18 to 29 with type 1 diabetes.

This clone was recorded a few times. The rearrangement uses TRBV25-1 and TRBJ2-7; the match to TRBD2 covers 12 bases. The CDR3 loop spans 15 amino acids. V was clipped by 5 bases and J by 2 bases; unmatched bases: 4. Germline-derived CDR1 and CDR2 are MGHDK and SYGVNS. CDR3 nucleotide sequence: TGTGCCAGCAGTATCCGACTAGCGGGGGCCTACGAGCAGTACTTC. Its protein product is CASSIRLAGAYEQYF.

This clone was picked up a small number of times. The J gene is TRBJ2-1, the V gene TRBV5-1; perhaps D is TRBD1 or TRBD2 (5 bases each). CDR3 length: 14 residues. Germline CDR1 and CDR2: SGHRS and YFSETQ. The V and J ends lost 2 bases and 7 bases respectively, with 13 bases between them. The CDR3 DNA follows: TGCGCCAGCAGCTTAGGGACCCTGGGAAATGAGCAGTTCTTC. Protein sequence: CASSLGTLGNEQFF.

This clone was seen more than once but under ten times. V usage is TRBV7-2 and J usage is TRBJ1-1, with a tentative D call TRBD1 (5 bases). This CDR3 region has 13 residues. Trimming left V 2 bases short and J 3 bases short, with 7 bases between. CDR1 and CDR2 (germline): SGHTA, FQGNSA. The CDR3 DNA follows: TGTGCCAGCAGCTTAACCAGGGACACTGAAGCTTTCTTT. This sequence encodes CASSLTRDTEAFF.

The rearrangement joins TRBV15 to TRBJ1-4; 9 bases map to TRBD1. The CDR3 contains 16 residues. From germline, CDR1 is LNHNV and CDR2 YYDKDF (reference sequence). After removal of 1 base from V and 7 bases from J, the junction contained 7 bases not matched to a gene. The CDR3 reads CATSRGTGTGFEKLFF. As DNA, the CDR3 is TGTGCCACCAGCAGAGGAACCGGGACAGGGTTTGAAAAACTGTTTTTT.

In its sample, this clone was seen a few times. This sequence joins TRBV4-1 and TRBJ2-1; 10 bases agree with TRBD2. Germline CDR1 is MGHRA and CDR2 is YSYEKL. The CDR3 consists of 19 residues. V dropped 4 bases and J dropped 2; count of bases not matched to a gene: 14. The CDR3 sequence: CASSPIRPGTSVTYNEQFF. DNA for the CDR3: TGCGCCAGCAGCCCCATAAGGCCGGGGACTAGCGTGACCTACAATGAGCAGTTCTTC.

This chain links TRBV10-3 with TRBJ1-1, with TRBD1 matching 7 bases. This CDR3 comprises 15 residues. Germline loops: CDR1 ENHRY, CDR2 SYGVKD. Germline trimming cut 2 bases from V and 1 base from J; bases unmatched to any gene: 4. CDR3 sequence: CAISERQGGNTEAFF. In nucleotides, the CDR3 is TGTGCCATCAGTGAGCGCCAGGGGGGGAACACTGAAGCTTTCTTT.

This clone was counted at least ten times. CDR3 amino acids: CASSPSYNEQFF. The CDR3 DNA sequence: TGTGCCAGCAGCCCATCCTACAATGAGCAGTTCTTC. The rearrangement links TRBV7-2 to TRBJ2-1; unclear D gene. CDR1 and CDR2 from the germline V gene are SGHTA and FQGNSA. V gave up 5 bases and J gave up 1 base, with 3 bases separating them. The CDR3 spans 12 residues.

This chain links TRBV30 with TRBJ1-3; D call uncertain. V was trimmed by 1 base and J by 0 bases, leaving 4 bases between them. The germline gives CDR1 GTSNPN, CDR2 SVGIG (reference sequence). CDR3 length: 13 residues. In DNA, the CDR3 is TGTGCCTGGAGTGAAGACTCTGGAAACACCATATATTTT. Its translation is CAWSEDSGNTIYF.

This clone was seen repeatedly, ten times or more. The genes are TRBV19 and TRBJ1-5; D perhaps matches TRBD1 (5 bases). Germline lookup yields CDR1 LNHDA and CDR2 SQIVND (reference sequence). The ends were cut back, 6 bases at V and 1 base at J, with 16 bases in the middle. CDR3 length: 16 residues. The CDR3 reads CASRNWGRASNQPQHF. Here the CDR3 DNA reads TGTGCCAGTAGGAACTGGGGCAGGGCCAGCAATCAGCCCCAGCATTTT.

This clone was counted only a few times. V is TRBV19 and J is TRBJ2-5; perhaps TRBD1 as D (6 bases). The CDR3 runs to 15 residues. Trimming shortened V by 2 bases and J by 5 bases, and 15 bases separated the two germline ends. The germline V gene encodes CDR1 LNHDA and CDR2 SQIVND (reference sequence). The CDR3: CASSITGHSKETQYF. For the CDR3, the DNA is TGTGCCAGTAGTATAACGGGACACAGTAAGGAGACCCAGTACTTC.

This clone was seen at least ten times. The chain is built from TRBV4-2 and TRBJ1-2; TRBD1 is a possible D gene (6 bases). V was trimmed by 0 bases and J by 12 bases, leaving 17 bases between them. The CDR3 is 14 amino acids. Germline CDR1 reads LGHNA; CDR2 reads YNFKEQ. The CDR3 region is CASSQDVRGRGHTF. The CDR3 DNA reads as TGTGCCAGCAGCCAAGATGTACGGGGGCGCGGTCACACCTTC.

This clone was seen only a few times. This rearrangement joins TRBV7-3 to TRBJ2-5; D is unresolved. CDR3 size: 9 residues. The V gene lost 8 bases and the J gene lost 5 bases, with 3 bases spanning the gap. CDR1 is SGHTA, CDR2 FQGTGA, per germline. In DNA, the CDR3 is TGTGCCAGCGGTGAGACCCAGTACTTC. It specifies CASGETQYF. Filled out from reference TRBV7-3 and TRBJ2-5, the complete variable domain reads GAGVSQTPSNKVTEKGKYVELRCDPISGHTALYWYRQSLGQGPEFLIYFQGTGAADDSGLPNDRFFAVRPEGSVSTLKIQRTERGDSAVYLCASGETQYFGPGTRLLVL.

The gene calls are TRBV7-9 and TRBJ1-1, with 7 bases that match TRBD1. V lost 5 bases, J lost 6 bases, and 9 bases stayed unmatched. Germline CDR1 SEHNR, CDR2 FQNEAQ (reference sequence). This CDR3 has 14 amino acids. The CDR3 DNA reads as TGTGCCAGCAGCCGAGGTCGACAGGGCTCTGAAGCTTTCTTT. Translated: CASSRGRQGSEAFF. Looking up the rest from reference TRBV7-9 and TRBJ1-1 gives the full variable domain: DTGVSQNPRHKITKRGQNVTFRCDPISEHNRLYWYRQTLGQGPEFLTYFQNEAQLEKSRLLSDRFSAERPKGSFSTLEIQRTEQGDSAMYLCASSRGRQGSEAFFGQGTRLTVV.

The gene calls are TRBV28 and TRBJ2-7; 9 bases match TRBD1. CDR3 size: 16 residues. The ends lost 2 bases at V and 6 bases at J; junction bases unmatched: 11. Germline V gene sequence: CDR1 MDHEN, CDR2 SYDVKM. The CDR3 loop is CASSLAEVGQGTEQYF. CDR3 nucleotide sequence: TGTGCCAGCAGTTTAGCGGAGGTTGGACAGGGGACCGAGCAGTACTTC.

The rearrangement joins TRBV7-2 to TRBJ2-3; a possible D gene is TRBD2 (5 bases). Deletions cut 1 base from V and 3 bases from J, with 8 bases between. Germline loops: CDR1 SGHTA, CDR2 FQGNSA. CDR3 size: 14 residues. CDR3 nucleotides: TGTGCCAGCAGCTTAGTAGCGCTTACAGATACGCAGTATTTT. Translating gives CASSLVALTDTQYF. The variable domain in full, with the rest retrieved from reference TRBV7-2 and TRBJ2-3, is GAGVSQSPSNKVTEKGKDVELRCDPISGHTALYWYRQSLGQGLEFLIYFQGNSAPDKSGLPSDRFSAERTGGSVSTLTIQRTQQEDSAVYLCASSLVALTDTQYFGPGTRLTVL.

Only a few counts were recorded for this clone. The J gene is TRBJ2-1, the V gene TRBV10-3; maybe TRBD2 (7 bases). Trimming pared 0 bases from V and 6 bases from J, leaving 18 bases between. CDR3 length: 17 residues. CDR1 and CDR2 (germline): ENHRY, SYGVKD. The DNA for the CDR3 is TGTGCCATCAGTGAGTCGGGACAACCGGGACTACCCAATGAGCAGTTCTTC. Its protein product is CAISESGQPGLPNEQFF.

The chain combines TRBV30 with TRBJ1-4, with 7 positions matching TRBD1. CDR3 length equals 15 residues. The V gene end was trimmed by 0 bases and the J gene end by 4 bases; junction bases not matched to a gene: 5. Germline CDR1 reads GTSNPN; CDR2 reads SVGIG (reference sequence). As DNA, the CDR3 is TGTGCCTGGAGTGTAAGACAGGGCCTTAATGAAAAACTGTTTTTT. It translates to CAWSVRQGLNEKLFF.

The chain employs TRBV27 and TRBJ2-7; TRBD2 matches at 11 bases. Germline lookup yields CDR1 MNHEY and CDR2 SMNVEV (reference sequence). The CDR3 length is 16 residues. V shed 3 bases and J 4 bases; nucleotides not matched to a gene: 8. CDR3 protein: CASSFTSGRSGYEQYF. As DNA, the CDR3 is TGTGCCAGCAGTTTTACTAGCGGGAGATCAGGGTACGAGCAGTACTTC.

This clone has a count of ten or more. The chain links TRBV7-6 to TRBJ2-6; D ambiguous. V was pared by 1 base and J by 1 base, with 5 bases between. CDR3 length equals 15 residues. The germline V gene encodes CDR1 SGHVS and CDR2 FNYEAQ. The CDR3 region is CASSLEGSGANVLTF. The CDR3 DNA follows: TGTGCCAGCAGCTTAGAAGGTTCTGGGGCCAACGTCCTGACTTTC.

This clone was seen a few times. This sequence joins TRBV7-2 and TRBJ1-1, with TRBD1 as a possible D gene (5 bases). Trimming stripped 3 bases from V and 6 bases from J, with 11 bases between. Germline-derived CDR1 and CDR2 are SGHTA and FQGNSA. CDR3 size: 13 residues. The CDR3: CASSFGGSPEAFF. The DNA of the CDR3 is TGTGCCAGCAGCTTTGGGGGAAGTCCTGAAGCTTTCTTT.

This clone came up a few times. The chain carries TRBV5-5 and TRBJ2-1, with D perhaps TRBD1 or TRBD2 (5 bases each). The germline V and J ends were trimmed by 1 base and 5 bases, with 10 bases remaining between them. This CDR3 contains 14 residues. CDR1 and CDR2 from the germline V gene are SGHKS and YYEKEE (reference sequence). CDR3 sequence: CASSLLGTNNEQFF. For the CDR3, the DNA is TGTGCCAGCAGCTTGCTGGGGACCAACAATGAGCAGTTCTTC.

A few counts support this clone. The chain combines TRBV28 with TRBJ1-5; D remains unclear. Germline CDR1 reads MDHEN; CDR2 reads SYDVKM. Trimming stripped 7 bases from V and 2 bases from J, with 12 bases between. CDR3 length: 14 residues. The CDR3 loop reads CASMREWGNQPQHF. CDR3 in DNA: TGTGCCAGCATGAGGGAATGGGGCAATCAGCCCCAGCATTTT. Together with reference TRBV28 and TRBJ1-5, the CDR3 gives the full variable domain: DVKVTQSSRYLVKRTGEKVFLECVQDMDHENMFWYRQDPGLGLRLIYFSYDVKMKEKGDIPEGYSVSREKKERFSLILESASTNQTSMYLCASMREWGNQPQHFGDGTRLSIL.

This clone was seen once. The gene calls are TRBV7-3 and TRBJ2-5; tentatively, D is TRBD1 or TRBD2 (5 bases each). This CDR3 region has 14 residues. Germline assignment: CDR1 SGHTA and CDR2 FQGTGA. With 4 bases removed from V and 5 bases from J, the gap between germline ends came to 14 bases. The CDR3 DNA reads as TGTGCCAGCAGCTCGCAGGGACCTGGGGAGACCCAGTACTTC. Protein product: CASSSQGPGETQYF.

The rearrangement joins TRBV14 to TRBJ2-2; tentatively, D is TRBD1 or TRBD2 (5 bases each). The V gene's germline CDR1 is SGHDN and CDR2 FVKESK. V was cut by 4 bases and J by 5 bases, with 8 bases left in between. The CDR3 extends over 13 amino acids. The chain's CDR3 is CASSRQRTGELFF. CDR3 nucleotides: TGTGCCAGCAGCCGACAGCGGACCGGGGAGCTGTTTTTT.

The V call is TRBV7-2, the J call TRBJ1-6, with TRBD1 matching over 7 bases. The CDR3 extends over 15 amino acids. The V gene end was trimmed by 1 base and the J gene end by 10 bases; junction bases not matched to a gene: 7. The germline V gene has CDR1 SGHTA and CDR2 FQGNSA. The DNA of the CDR3 is TGTGCCAGCAGCTTAGGATACAGGGGCGGGTCACCCCTCCACTTT. Its translation is CASSLGYRGGSPLHF. Full variable domain (missing parts from reference TRBV7-2 and TRBJ1-6): GAGVSQSPSNKVTEKGKDVELRCDPISGHTALYWYRQSLGQGLEFLIYFQGNSAPDKSGLPSDRFSAERTGGSVSTLTIQRTQQEDSAVYLCASSLGYRGGSPLHFGNGTRLTVT.

This clone was found many times. The V gene is TRBV5-1, the J gene TRBJ1-6; TRBD1 might be the D (5 bases). Germline lookup yields CDR1 SGHRS and CDR2 YFSETQ. This CDR3 has 15 amino acids. V lost 0 bases and J 7 bases, leaving 11 bases between the germline ends. In nucleotides, the CDR3 is TGCGCCAGCAGCTTGGAAGGACACTCGAATTCACCCCTCCACTTT. Its protein is CASSLEGHSNSPLHF.

The rearrangement links TRBV19 to TRBJ2-2, with D tentatively TRBD2 (5 bases). V dropped 7 bases and J dropped 0 bases, with 12 bases sitting between them. The CDR3 totals 15 residues. From germline, CDR1 is LNHDA and CDR2 SQIVND (reference sequence). The CDR3, as DNA: TGTGCCAGTACCCTAGTTAGCGCGAACACCGGGGAGCTGTTTTTT. It translates to CASTLVSANTGELFF.

This chain uses TRBV7-9 with TRBJ2-5; possibly TRBD2 for D (6 bases). V was pared by 4 bases and J by 0 bases, with 18 bases between. The CDR3 spans 17 residues. The germline CDR1 and CDR2 sequences are SEHNR and FQNEAQ (reference sequence). CDR3 DNA: TGTGCCAGCAGCTCAGGACCGCGAGGCGGGAACCAAGAGACCCAGTACTTC. It translates to CASSSGPRGGNQETQYF.

This clone occurred a few times. The chain uses TRBV30 and TRBJ2-1, with D possibly being TRBD2 (5 bases). The CDR3 loop spans 17 amino acids. The germline V and J ends were trimmed by 1 base and 1 base, with 17 bases remaining between them. The germline V gene has CDR1 GTSNPN and CDR2 SVGIG (reference sequence). The CDR3 reads CAWSGPRGRGSYNEQFF. The CDR3 DNA is TGTGCCTGGAGTGGTCCCCGGGGTCGGGGATCCTACAATGAGCAGTTCTTC.

This clone came up a few times. This chain joins TRBV7-2 and TRBJ2-5, with no clear D. The V end was cut by 5 bases, the J end by 2 bases, with 6 bases between. The germline V gene has CDR1 SGHTA and CDR2 FQGNSA. This CDR3 has 12 residues. This CDR3 reads CASSKYQETQYF. CDR3 coding DNA: TGTGCCAGCAGCAAGTATCAAGAGACCCAGTACTTC.

J is TRBJ2-5 and V is TRBV6-1, with 9 bases aligning to TRBD2. Trimming at V came to 2 bases and at J to 5 bases, leaving 12 bases not matched to a gene. The CDR3 is made up of 17 amino acids. Germline values: CDR1 MNHNS, CDR2 SASEGT. The CDR3 sequence: CASSEYSGTSSAETQYF. The CDR3 coding sequence is TGTGCCAGCAGTGAATACTCCGGGACTAGCTCCGCGGAGACCCAGTACTTC.

J is TRBJ2-7 and V is TRBV25-1; D is ambiguous. The CDR3 is 11 residues long. Germline CDR1 is MGHDK and CDR2 is SYGVNS. Trimming stripped 4 bases from V and 3 bases from J, with 4 bases between. The CDR3 loop is CASSAFYEQYF. As DNA, the CDR3 is TGTGCCAGCAGTGCCTTCTACGAGCAGTACTTC.